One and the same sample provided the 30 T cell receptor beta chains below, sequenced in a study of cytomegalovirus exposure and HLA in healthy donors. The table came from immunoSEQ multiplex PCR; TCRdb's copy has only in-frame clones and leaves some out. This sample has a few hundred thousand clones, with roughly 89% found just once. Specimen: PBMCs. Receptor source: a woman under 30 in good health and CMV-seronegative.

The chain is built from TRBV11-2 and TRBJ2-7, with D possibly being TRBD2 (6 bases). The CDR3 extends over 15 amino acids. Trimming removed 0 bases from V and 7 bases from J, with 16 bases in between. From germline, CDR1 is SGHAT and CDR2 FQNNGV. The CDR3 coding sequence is TGTGCCAGCAGCTTAGATGGAGCGAGCGCGGGGGAGCAGTACTTC. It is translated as CASSLDGASAGEQYF.

The DNA for the CDR3 is TGTGCCAGCAGCCACTCGGACTCATACGAGCAGTACGTC. Encoded protein: CASSHSDSYEQYV. The J gene is TRBJ2-7, the V gene TRBV16; tentative D call: TRBD2 (5 bases). V was trimmed by 3 bases and J by 4 bases, leaving 10 bases between them. The CDR3 is 13 amino acids. Germline V gene sequence: CDR1 KGHSY, CDR2 FQNENV.

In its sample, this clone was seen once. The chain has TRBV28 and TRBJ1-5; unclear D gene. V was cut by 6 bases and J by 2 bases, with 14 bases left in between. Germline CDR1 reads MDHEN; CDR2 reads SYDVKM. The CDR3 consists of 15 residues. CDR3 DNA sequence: TGTGCCAGCAGCTCCGAGGATAGGCGCAATCAGCCCCAGCATTTT. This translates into CASSSEDRRNQPQHF. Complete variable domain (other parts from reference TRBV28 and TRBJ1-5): DVKVTQSSRYLVKRTGEKVFLECVQDMDHENMFWYRQDPGLGLRLIYFSYDVKMKEKGDIPEGYSVSREKKERFSLILESASTNQTSMYLCASSSEDRRNQPQHFGDGTRLSIL.

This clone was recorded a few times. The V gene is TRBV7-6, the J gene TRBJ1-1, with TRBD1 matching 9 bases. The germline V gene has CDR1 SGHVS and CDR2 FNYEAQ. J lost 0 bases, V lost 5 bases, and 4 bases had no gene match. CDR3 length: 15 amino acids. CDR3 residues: CASSDGQGLNTEAFF. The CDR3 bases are TGTGCCAGCAGCGACGGACAGGGGCTGAACACTGAAGCTTTCTTT.

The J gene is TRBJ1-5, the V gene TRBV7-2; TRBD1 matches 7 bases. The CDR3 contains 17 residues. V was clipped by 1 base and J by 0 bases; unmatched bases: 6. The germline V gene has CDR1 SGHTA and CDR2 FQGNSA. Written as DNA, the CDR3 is TGTGCCAGCAGCTTAGGGACAGGAAGGGATAGCAATCAGCCCCAGCATTTT. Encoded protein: CASSLGTGRDSNQPQHF.

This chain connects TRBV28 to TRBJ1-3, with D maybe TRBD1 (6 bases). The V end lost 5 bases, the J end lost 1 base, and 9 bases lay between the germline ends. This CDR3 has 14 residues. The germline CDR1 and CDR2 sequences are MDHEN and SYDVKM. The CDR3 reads CASSLGHSGNTIYF. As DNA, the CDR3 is TGTGCCAGCAGTCTGGGACATTCTGGAAACACCATATATTTT.

CDR3 DNA sequence: TGCGCCAGCAGCCAGGCCGGGACAGATGTCTCTGGGGCCAACGTCCTGACTTTC. Translation: CASSQAGTDVSGANVLTF. The chain couples TRBV4-1 to TRBJ2-6; 7 bases align to TRBD1. V lost 3 bases, J lost 0 bases, and 8 bases stayed unmatched. The CDR3 is made up of 18 amino acids. The germline CDR1 and CDR2 sequences are MGHRA and YSYEKL.

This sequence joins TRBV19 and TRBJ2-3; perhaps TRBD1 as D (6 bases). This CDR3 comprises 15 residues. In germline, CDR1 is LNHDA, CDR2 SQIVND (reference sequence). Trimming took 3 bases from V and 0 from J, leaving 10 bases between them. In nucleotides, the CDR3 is TGTGCCAGTAGTATCTCGACAGGTAGCACAGATACGCAGTATTTT. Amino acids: CASSISTGSTDTQYF.

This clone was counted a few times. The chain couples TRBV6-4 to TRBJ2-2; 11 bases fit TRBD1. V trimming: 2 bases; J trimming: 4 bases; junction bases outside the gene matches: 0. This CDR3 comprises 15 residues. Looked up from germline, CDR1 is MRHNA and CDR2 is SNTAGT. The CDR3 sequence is CASSDGTGGTGELFF. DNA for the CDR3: TGTGCCAGCAGTGACGGGACAGGGGGCACCGGGGAGCTGTTTTTT.

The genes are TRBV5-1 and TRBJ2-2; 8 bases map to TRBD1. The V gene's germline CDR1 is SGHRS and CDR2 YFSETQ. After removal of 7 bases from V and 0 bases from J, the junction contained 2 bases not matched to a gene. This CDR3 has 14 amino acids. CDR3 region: CASQGASNTGELFF. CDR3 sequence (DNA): TGCGCCAGCCAGGGGGCTTCGAACACCGGGGAGCTGTTTTTT.

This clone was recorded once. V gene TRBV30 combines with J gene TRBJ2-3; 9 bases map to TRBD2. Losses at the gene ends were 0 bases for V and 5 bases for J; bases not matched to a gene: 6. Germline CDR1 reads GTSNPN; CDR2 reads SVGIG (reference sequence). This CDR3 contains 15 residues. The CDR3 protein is CAWSVTAGGIDTQYF. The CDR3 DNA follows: TGTGCCTGGAGTGTAACGGCGGGGGGGATAGATACGCAGTATTTT.

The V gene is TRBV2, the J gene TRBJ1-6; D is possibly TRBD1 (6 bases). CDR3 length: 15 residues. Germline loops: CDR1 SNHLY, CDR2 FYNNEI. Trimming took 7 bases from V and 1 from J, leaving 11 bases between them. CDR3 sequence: CASKGDPSYNSPLHF. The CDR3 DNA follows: TGTGCCAGCAAGGGGGACCCTTCCTATAATTCACCCCTCCACTTT.

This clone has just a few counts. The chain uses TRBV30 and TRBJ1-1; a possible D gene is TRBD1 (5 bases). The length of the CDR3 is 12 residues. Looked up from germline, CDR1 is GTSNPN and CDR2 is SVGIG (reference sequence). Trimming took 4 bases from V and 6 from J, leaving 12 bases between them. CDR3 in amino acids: CAWKVGGPEAFF. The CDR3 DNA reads TGTGCCTGGAAAGTGGGGGGACCTGAAGCTTTCTTT.

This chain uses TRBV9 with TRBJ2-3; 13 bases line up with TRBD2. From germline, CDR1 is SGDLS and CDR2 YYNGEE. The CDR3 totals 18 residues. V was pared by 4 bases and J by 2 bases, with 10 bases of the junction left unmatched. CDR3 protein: CASSPEPTSGGYTDTQYF. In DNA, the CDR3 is TGTGCCAGCAGCCCTGAACCGACTAGCGGGGGGTACACAGATACGCAGTATTTT.

The CDR3 protein is CASSFRGHYEQYF. The CDR3 DNA follows: TGCGCCAGCAGCTTCAGGGGGCACTACGAGCAGTACTTC. The V gene is TRBV5-1, the J gene TRBJ2-7; TRBD1 matches 8 bases. In germline, CDR1 is SGHRS, CDR2 YFSETQ. CDR3 size: 13 residues. With 2 bases clipped from V and 3 bases from J, the junction kept 1 base outside the gene matches.

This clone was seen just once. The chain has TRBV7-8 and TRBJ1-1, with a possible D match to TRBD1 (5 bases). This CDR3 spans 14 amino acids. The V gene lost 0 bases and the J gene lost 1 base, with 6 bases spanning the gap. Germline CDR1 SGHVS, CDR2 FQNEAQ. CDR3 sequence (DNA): TGTGCCAGCAGCTTAGCGCAGGGGAACACTGAAGCTTTCTTT. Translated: CASSLAQGNTEAFF.

In nucleotides, the CDR3 is TGTGCCAGCTCACCAGGGGCGGTGAACACCGGGGAGCTGTTTTTT. The encoded protein is CASSPGAVNTGELFF. The chain is built from TRBV18 and TRBJ2-2; weak D call: TRBD1 (5 bases). CDR1 and CDR2 from the germline V gene are KGHSH and LQKENI. CDR3 length: 15 residues. V dropped 2 bases and J dropped 1 base, with 8 bases sitting between them. Supplemented by reference TRBV18 and TRBJ2-2, the full variable domain reads NAGVMQNPRHLVRRRGQEARLRCSPMKGHSHVYWYRQLPEEGLKFMVYLQKENIIDESGMPKERFSAEFPKEGPSILRIQQVVRGDSAAYFCASSPGAVNTGELFFGEGSRLTVL.

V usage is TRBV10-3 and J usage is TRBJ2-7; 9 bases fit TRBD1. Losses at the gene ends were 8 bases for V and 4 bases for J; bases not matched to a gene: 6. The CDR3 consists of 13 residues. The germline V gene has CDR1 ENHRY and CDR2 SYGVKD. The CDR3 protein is CAIGDRERYEQYF. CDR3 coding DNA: TGTGCCATCGGGGACAGGGAGAGGTACGAGCAGTACTTC.

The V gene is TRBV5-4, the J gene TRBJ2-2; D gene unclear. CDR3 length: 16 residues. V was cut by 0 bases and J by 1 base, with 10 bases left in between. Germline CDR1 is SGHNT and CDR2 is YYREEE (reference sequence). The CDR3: CASSLGSVRNTGELFF. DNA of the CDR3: TGTGCCAGCAGCTTGGGTTCCGTGAGGAACACCGGGGAGCTGTTTTTT.

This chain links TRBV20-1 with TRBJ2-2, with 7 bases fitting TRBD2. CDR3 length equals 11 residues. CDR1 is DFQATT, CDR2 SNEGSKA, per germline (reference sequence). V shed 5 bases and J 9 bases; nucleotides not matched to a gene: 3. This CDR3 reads CSAGGDRELFF. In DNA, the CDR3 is TGCAGTGCTGGGGGGGACCGGGAGCTGTTTTTT.

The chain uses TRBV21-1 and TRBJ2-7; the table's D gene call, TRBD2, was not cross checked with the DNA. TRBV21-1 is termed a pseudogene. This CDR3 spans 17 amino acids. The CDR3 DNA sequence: TGTGCCAGCAGCAAAGAGCTCGGGTTAGCGGGGTCCTACGAGCAGTACGTC. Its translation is CASSKELGLAGSYEQYV.

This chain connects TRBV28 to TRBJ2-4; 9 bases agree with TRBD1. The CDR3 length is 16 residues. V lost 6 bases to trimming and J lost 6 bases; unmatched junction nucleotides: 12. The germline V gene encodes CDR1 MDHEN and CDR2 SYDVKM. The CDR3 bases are TGTGCCAGCAGGGGCGTGAGGGACAGGGATCCAAACATTCAGTACTTC. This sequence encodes CASRGVRDRDPNIQYF.

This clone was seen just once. CDR3: CASSQRQFGQETQYF. CDR3 DNA sequence: TGTGCCAGCAGCCAGAGGCAGTTTGGCCAAGAGACCCAGTACTTC. This chain joins TRBV11-3 and TRBJ2-5; no reliable D call. Germline V CDR1 and CDR2: SGHNT, YENEEA. V lost 5 bases to trimming and J lost 1 base, with 14 bases between them. The CDR3 contains 15 residues.

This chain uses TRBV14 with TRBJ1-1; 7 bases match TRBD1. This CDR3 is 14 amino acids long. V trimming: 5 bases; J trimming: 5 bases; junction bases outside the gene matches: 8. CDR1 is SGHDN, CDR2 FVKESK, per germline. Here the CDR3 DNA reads TGTGCCAGCAGCTCAACAGGGGCGGGGACTGAAGCTTTCTTT. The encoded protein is CASSSTGAGTEAFF.

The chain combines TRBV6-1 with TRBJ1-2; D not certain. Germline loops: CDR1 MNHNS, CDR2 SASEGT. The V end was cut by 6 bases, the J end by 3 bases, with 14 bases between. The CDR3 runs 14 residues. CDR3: CASRGGYTDYGYTF. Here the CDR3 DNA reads TGTGCCAGCAGAGGAGGGTACACCGACTATGGCTACACCTTC.

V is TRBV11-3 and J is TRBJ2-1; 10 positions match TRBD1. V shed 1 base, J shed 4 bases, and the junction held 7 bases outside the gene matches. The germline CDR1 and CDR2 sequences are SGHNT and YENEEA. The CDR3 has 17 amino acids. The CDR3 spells CASSLGSGQGRYNEQFF. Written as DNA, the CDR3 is TGTGCCAGCAGCTTAGGATCGGGACAGGGGCGTTACAATGAGCAGTTCTTC.

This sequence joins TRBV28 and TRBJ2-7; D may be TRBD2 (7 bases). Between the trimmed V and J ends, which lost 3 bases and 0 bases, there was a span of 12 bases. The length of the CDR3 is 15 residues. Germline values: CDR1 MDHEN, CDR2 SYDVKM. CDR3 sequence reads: CASSLGGGSSYEQYV. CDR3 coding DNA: TGTGCCAGCAGTTTGGGCGGGGGCTCCTCCTACGAGCAGTACGTC.

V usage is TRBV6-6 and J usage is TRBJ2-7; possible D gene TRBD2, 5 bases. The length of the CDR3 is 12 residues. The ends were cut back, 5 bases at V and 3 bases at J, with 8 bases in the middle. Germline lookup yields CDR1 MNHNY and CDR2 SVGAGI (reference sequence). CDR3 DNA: TGTGCCAGCAGTCCGGGATTCTACGAGCAGTACTTC. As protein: CASSPGFYEQYF.

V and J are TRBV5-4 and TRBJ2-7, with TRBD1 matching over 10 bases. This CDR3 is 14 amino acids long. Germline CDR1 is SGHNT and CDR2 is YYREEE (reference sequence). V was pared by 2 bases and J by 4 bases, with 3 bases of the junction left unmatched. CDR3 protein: CASSLRGQGYEQYV. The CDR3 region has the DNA TGTGCCAGCAGCTTACGGGGACAGGGGTACGAGCAGTACGTC.

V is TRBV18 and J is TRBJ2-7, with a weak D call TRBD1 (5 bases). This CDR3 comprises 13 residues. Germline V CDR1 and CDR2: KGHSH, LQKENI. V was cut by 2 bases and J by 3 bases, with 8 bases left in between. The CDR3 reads CASSPDRLYEQYF. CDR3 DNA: TGTGCCAGCTCACCAGACAGACTCTACGAGCAGTACTTC.